What follows are 27 T cell receptor beta chains derived from one specimen sequenced in a study of neurological immune-mediated disorders. TCRdb used MiXCR to reprocess the 5' RACE reads, holding one entry per CDR3 protein. The sample lists 75,000 to 85,000 distinct CDR3 sequences, about a sixth occurring once. The sequencing input was PBMCs. Receptors originate from a middle-aged woman in good health.

The sample holds a few counts of this clonotype. This CDR3 reads CASSGSWGEQTQYF. In DNA form, the CDR3 reads TGTGCCAGCAGCGGCAGTTGGGGGGAGCAGACCCAGTACTTC. V is TRBV3-1 and J is TRBJ2-5, with a tentative D call TRBD2 (6 bases). The length of the CDR3 is 14 residues. V was clipped by 5 bases and J by 6 bases, with 16 bases between them. From germline, CDR1 is LGHDT and CDR2 YNNKEL (reference sequence).

This clonotype was counted between two and nine times. This rearrangement joins TRBV18 to TRBJ2-7; 10 bases align to TRBD1. The CDR3 has 18 amino acids. J lost 2 bases, V lost 5 bases, and 15 bases had no gene match. Looked up from germline, CDR1 is KGHSH and CDR2 is LQKENI. CDR3 sequence (DNA): TGTGCCAGCTCATCATCTCCATCCGGACAGGGGGTGACCTACGAGCAGTACTTC. Translated: CASSSSPSGQGVTYEQYF.

This clonotype was counted at least ten times. The chain recombines TRBV7-2 with TRBJ1-2, with a tentative D call TRBD1 (5 bases). The CDR3 covers 15 residues. Germline V lookup: CDR1 SGHTA, CDR2 FQGNSA. V lost 1 base to trimming and J lost 6 bases, with 15 bases between them. The CDR3 protein is CASSLGVGDLNGYTF. CDR3 coding DNA: TGTGCCAGCAGCTTAGGGGTAGGGGATTTAAATGGCTACACCTTC. Full variable domain (outside the CDR3, taken from reference TRBV7-2 and TRBJ1-2): GAGVSQSPSNKVTEKGKDVELRCDPISGHTALYWYRQSLGQGLEFLIYFQGNSAPDKSGLPSDRFSAERTGGSVSTLTIQRTQQEDSAVYLCASSLGVGDLNGYTFGSGTRLTVV.

The chain recombines TRBV6-5 with TRBJ1-6; D might be TRBD1 (5 bases). Per the germline V gene, CDR1 is MNHEY and CDR2 is SVGAGI. V was clipped by 3 bases and J by 8 bases, with 17 bases between them. This CDR3 has 16 residues. CDR3 sequence reads: CASSYGGGEFYSPLHF. CDR3 sequence (DNA): TGTGCCAGCAGTTATGGGGGGGGGGAGTTCTATTCACCCCTCCACTTT.

This clonotype was seen ten or more times. V and J are TRBV12-3 or TRBV12-4 and TRBJ1-2; a possible D gene is TRBD1 (5 bases). The CDR3 contains 15 residues. V was pared by 6 bases and J by 1 base, with 15 bases between. The CDR3 DNA follows: TGTGCCAGCAGGGGACGGGGTGCGAATAACTATGGCTACACCTTC. This translates into CASRGRGANNYGYTF.

This clonotype has a count of ten or more. This chain uses TRBV3-1 with TRBJ1-1; tentatively, D is TRBD1 (5 bases). The CDR3 is made up of 18 amino acids. V was clipped by 5 bases and J by 3 bases, with 25 bases between them. Per germline, CDR1 LGHDT and CDR2 YNNKEL (reference sequence). For the CDR3, the DNA is TGTGCCAGCAGCGATCTGTTCGCGGGACGGGGACGTGACACTGAAGCTTTCTTT. Translated, it gives CASSDLFAGRGRDTEAFF.

The table lists this clonotype with many counts. The rearrangement links TRBV11-2 to TRBJ1-1, with D unclear. From germline, CDR1 is SGHAT and CDR2 FQNNGV. CDR3 length equals 16 residues. V gave up 0 bases and J gave up 3 bases, with 14 bases separating them. CDR3 amino acids: CASSLDDGEIHTEAFF. The CDR3 region has the DNA TGTGCCAGCAGCTTAGATGACGGCGAAATACACACTGAAGCTTTCTTT.

This clonotype came up many times. The chain recombines TRBV9 with TRBJ1-3; the match to TRBD1 covers 9 bases. Germline CDR1 SGDLS, CDR2 YYNGEE. The CDR3 contains 15 residues. The V gene end was trimmed by 3 bases and the J gene end by 2 bases; junction bases not matched to a gene: 3. The CDR3 loop is CASSEGDRAGNTIYF. The CDR3 coding sequence is TGTGCCAGCAGCGAGGGGGACAGGGCTGGAAACACCATATATTTT.

The table lists this clonotype with many counts. The chain recombines TRBV6-2 or TRBV6-3 with TRBJ1-2; 8 nucleotides line up with TRBD1. Germline CDR1 reads MNHEY; CDR2 reads SVGEGT. Trimming took 2 bases from V and 8 from J; bases not matched to a gene: 7. The CDR3 covers 14 residues. Here the CDR3 reads CASSYTGGNRGYTF. The CDR3 region has the DNA TGTGCCAGCAGTTACACAGGGGGGAATCGAGGCTACACCTTC.

This clonotype was detected ten times or more. The chain couples TRBV20-1 to TRBJ1-1, with D hard to call. V gave up 7 bases and J gave up 1 base, with 7 bases separating them. The CDR3 extends over 11 amino acids. From germline, CDR1 is DFQATT and CDR2 SNEGSKA (reference sequence). CDR3 protein: CSGRRNTEAFF. Here the CDR3 DNA reads TGCAGTGGTAGGCGGAACACTGAAGCTTTCTTT.

This clonotype was recorded many times. The CDR3 reads CASSQDNTANQPQHF. The DNA for the CDR3 is TGTGCCAGCAGCCAAGATAATACAGCCAATCAGCCCCAGCATTTT. The chain links TRBV3-1 to TRBJ1-5, with D unclear. The germline CDR1 and CDR2 sequences are LGHDT and YNNKEL (reference sequence). V was pared by 0 bases and J by 3 bases, with 9 bases between. This CDR3 is built from 15 residues.

This clonotype has a count of ten or more. This sequence joins TRBV20-1 and TRBJ2-1, with 11 bases that match TRBD2. The CDR3 spans 14 residues. Germline lookup yields CDR1 DFQATT and CDR2 SNEGSKA (reference sequence). The V and J ends lost 6 bases and 4 bases, in that order; junction bases with no gene match: 5. The CDR3 is CSAPTSGAYNEQFF. The CDR3 bases are TGCAGTGCCCCGACTAGCGGGGCATACAATGAGCAGTTCTTC.

The chain has TRBV12-3 or TRBV12-4 and TRBJ1-2; 10 bases are shared with TRBD1. The CDR3 loop spans 15 amino acids. The ends lost 6 bases at V and 7 bases at J; junction bases unmatched: 11. DNA of the CDR3: TGTGCCAGCAGCCCCCCGGGACAGGGGAGAAGTGGCTACACCTTC. It encodes CASSPPGQGRSGYTF.

Ten or more counts support this clonotype. V is TRBV5-1 and J is TRBJ1-6; 7 bases are shared with TRBD1. The trim removed 5 bases at V and 7 bases at J, leaving 12 bases unmatched. The length of the CDR3 is 16 residues. The germline gives CDR1 SGHRS, CDR2 YFSETQ. CDR3: CASSPLGGQRNSPLHF. CDR3 bases: TGCGCCAGCAGTCCCCTCGGGGGACAGAGAAATTCACCCCTCCACTTT.

This clonotype occurred many times. The chain links TRBV2 to TRBJ2-6; D unresolved. From germline, CDR1 is SNHLY and CDR2 FYNNEI. The CDR3 is 14 amino acids. The V and J ends lost 6 bases and 0 bases respectively, with 6 bases between them. In DNA, the CDR3 is TGTGCCAGCAGGGGGAACTCTGGGGCCAACGTCCTGACTTTC. Protein sequence: CASRGNSGANVLTF.

To note about this clonotype: The junction shows a germline mismatch at one end, possibly a read error. The chain is built from TRBV15 and TRBJ2-1, with TRBD2 matching 13 bases. In germline, CDR1 is LNHNV, CDR2 YYDKDF (reference sequence). The CDR3 totals 17 residues. The DNA of the CDR3 is TGTGCCACCAGCAGTCGACTAGCGGGGGGCTCCTACAATGAGCATTTCTTC. The encoded protein is CATSSRLAGGSYNEHFF.

This rearrangement joins TRBV4-3 to TRBJ2-3; no firm D call. V was trimmed by 0 bases and J by 0 bases, leaving 10 bases between them. CDR1 is LGHNA and CDR2 is YSLEER in the germline V gene. This CDR3 has 16 residues. CDR3 nucleotides: TGCGCCAGCAGCCAAGATTTTACTCCAAGCACAGATACGCAGTATTTT. It translates to CASSQDFTPSTDTQYF.

This clonotype was detected many times. This chain uses TRBV5-1 with TRBJ2-7; 9 bases line up with TRBD1. Germline lookup yields CDR1 SGHRS and CDR2 YFSETQ. This CDR3 has 15 amino acids. J was trimmed by 4 bases and V by 9 bases; bases with no gene match: 14. CDR3 residues: CANIEGQGHKYEQYV. The CDR3 nucleotides read TGCGCCAACATAGAGGGACAGGGACACAAGTACGAGCAGTACGTC.

This clonotype was recorded at least ten times. The J gene is TRBJ1-1, the V gene TRBV5-1, with D unclear. The CDR3 has 13 amino acids. Per the germline V gene, CDR1 is SGHRS and CDR2 is YFSETQ. V lost 2 bases, J lost 4 bases, and 9 bases lay in between. CDR3: CASSFVPSTEAFF. The CDR3 DNA is TGCGCCAGCAGCTTCGTTCCGAGCACTGAAGCTTTCTTT.

This clonotype was seen repeatedly, ten times or more. V and J are TRBV6-2 or TRBV6-3 and TRBJ1-1; a weak D match, TRBD1 (5 bases). Trimming shortened V by 6 bases and J by 3 bases, and 11 bases separated the two germline ends. The CDR3 is 13 amino acids. CDR1 MNHEY and CDR2 SVGEGT come from the germline V gene. CDR3 coding DNA: TGTGCCAGCAGCTTCTGGGGGGACACTGAAGCTTTCTTT. It is translated as CASSFWGDTEAFF.

This clonotype has a count of ten or more. The J gene is TRBJ1-1, the V gene TRBV6-1; a weak D match, TRBD1 (6 bases). Germline V gene data show CDR1 as MNHNS and CDR2 as SASEGT. Trimming removed 0 bases from V and 4 bases from J, with 12 bases in between. The CDR3 sequence is 15 residues long. For the CDR3, the DNA is TGTGCCAGCAGTGAAGCGTGGGGGGCACTCACTGAAGCTTTCTTT. It yields the protein CASSEAWGALTEAFF.

This clonotype was counted ten times or more. The chain recombines TRBV28 with TRBJ2-5, with D possibly matching TRBD1 (5 bases). Trimming removed 3 bases at V and 3 bases at J, with 8 bases between. Germline CDR1 and CDR2: MDHEN and SYDVKM. CDR3 length: 13 amino acids. CDR3 amino acids: CASSLVQEETQYF. The CDR3 region has the DNA TGTGCCAGCAGTTTGGTACAGGAAGAGACCCAGTACTTC.

This clonotype appeared many times. V and J are TRBV12-3 or TRBV12-4 and TRBJ2-1; 8 bases match TRBD2. The CDR3 spans 18 residues. With 3 bases clipped from V and 0 bases from J, the junction kept 10 bases outside the gene matches. The CDR3 sequence: CASSLLAPGGGSYNEQFF. CDR3 in DNA: TGTGCCAGCAGTTTGCTAGCGCCGGGAGGGGGCTCCTACAATGAGCAGTTCTTC.

In its sample, this clonotype was seen many times. The chain combines TRBV7-2 with TRBJ1-5, with TRBD1 identical over 7 bases. The CDR3 is 17 amino acids. CDR1 and CDR2 (germline): SGHTA, FQGNSA. Unmatched junction bases numbered 13, after V lost 5 bases and J lost 3 bases. The CDR3 nucleotides are TGTGCCAGCAGCCCCAGTGGGGCAGGGGGTACCAATCAGCCCCAGCATTTT. Its protein is CASSPSGAGGTNQPQHF.

This clonotype was seen many times. The rearrangement joins TRBV2 to TRBJ2-5; a possible D gene is TRBD2 (6 bases). The CDR3 contains 14 residues. Germline V gene sequence: CDR1 SNHLY, CDR2 FYNNEI. V shed 6 bases and J shed 2 bases, with 13 bases lying between them. The CDR3 region has the DNA TGTGCCAGCAGGAGGGACTCGCTGCAAGAGACCCAGTACTTC. It translates to CASRRDSLQETQYF.

This clonotype was seen many times. The chain uses TRBV7-4 and TRBJ2-1; 8 positions match TRBD2. V lost 1 base, J lost 1 base, and 12 bases stayed unmatched. The CDR3 is 19 amino acids. Germline values: CDR1 SGHVT, CDR2 SQSDAQ. CDR3 sequence (DNA): TGTGCCAGCAGCTTAGGACCGACTAGCGTCCCTTCTTCCTACAATGAGCAGTTCTTC. It specifies CASSLGPTSVPSSYNEQFF.

This clonotype occurred many times. The chain joins TRBV3-1 to TRBJ2-3; either TRBD1 or TRBD2 may supply D (5 bases each). Germline V CDR1 and CDR2: LGHDT, YNNKEL (reference sequence). V was cut by 3 bases and J by 10 bases, with 11 bases left in between. The CDR3 has 12 amino acids. CDR3 sequence reads: CASSHRMGAQYF. DNA of the CDR3: TGTGCCAGCAGCCACCGTATGGGGGCGCAGTATTTT.